This T cell receptor (beta chain) stems from a study of T cell repertoires in cytomegalovirus infection. Across the whole study: Indications of both CMV infection and matching HLA type were provided by public TCR beta signatures.

TCRdb re-called the reads with MiXCR, one entry per CDR3 protein. The sample includes 700,000 to 900,000 distinct CDR3 sequences, about 29% of them seen just once. The CDR3 runs 12 residues. The V gene's germline CDR1 is MGHDK and CDR2 SYGVNS. V gave up 5 bases and J gave up 6 bases, with 10 bases separating them. Points on this clonotype: The antigen remains undetermined.

The material was cultured CD8+ T cells from PBMCs, obtained from culture after CMV antigen stimulation. The receptor comes from a human donor in good health (CMV status not recorded). Some clones in this sample may be carry-over from other donors' samples. The gene calls are TRBV25-1 and TRBJ1-1; D perhaps matches TRBD1 (5 bases). In DNA form, the CDR3 reads TGTGCCAGCAGTCGAGGGGACCCTGAAGCTTTCTTT. Its translation: CASSRGDPEAFF.